The T cell receptor beta chain under discussion was sequenced for a study of quantifying T cell responses using KT2 cells. Turning to the study itself: RNA was reverse transcribed with TCR alpha and beta constant-region primers.

The CDR3 spans 15 residues. The V gene's germline CDR1 is SGHRS and CDR2 YFSETQ. Trimming took off 0 bases at V and 6 bases at J, with 10 bases between the two ends. The cDNA 3' end received a ligated oligonucleotide with a UMI. The first PCR ran 3 to 5 cycles with an equimolar RC1.1 and RC1.2 beta primer mix. TCRdb passed the UMI-ligation and nested PCR reads through MiXCR, listing each CDR3 protein once. The sample includes about 33,000 distinct CDR3 sequences, 10% of them seen just once. This sequence was found in a human donor. The rearrangement uses TRBV5-1 and TRBJ2-6, with D perhaps TRBD2 (6 bases). Sequences were obtained from PBMCs spiked with cells of the T cell clone KT2. CDR3 loop: CASSLAGGEANVLTF. The CDR3 DNA is TGCGCCAGCAGCTTGGCAGGAGGGGAGGCCAACGTCCTGACTTTC.